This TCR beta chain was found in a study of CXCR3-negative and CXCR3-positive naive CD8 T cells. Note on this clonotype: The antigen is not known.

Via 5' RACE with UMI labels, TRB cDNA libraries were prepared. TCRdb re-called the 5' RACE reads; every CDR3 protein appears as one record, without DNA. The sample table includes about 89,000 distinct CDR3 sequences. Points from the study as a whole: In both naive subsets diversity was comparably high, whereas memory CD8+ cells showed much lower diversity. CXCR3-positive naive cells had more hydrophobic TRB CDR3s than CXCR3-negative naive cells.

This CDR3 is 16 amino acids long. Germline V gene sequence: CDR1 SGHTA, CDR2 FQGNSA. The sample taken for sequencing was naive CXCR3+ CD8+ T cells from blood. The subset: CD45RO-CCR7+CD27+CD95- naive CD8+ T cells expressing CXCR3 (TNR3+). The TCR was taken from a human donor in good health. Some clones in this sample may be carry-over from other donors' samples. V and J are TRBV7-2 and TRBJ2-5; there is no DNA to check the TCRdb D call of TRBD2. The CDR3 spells CASSLVVSGRRETQYF.